The present T cell receptor (beta chain) was sequenced within a study of T cells in Graves' hyperthyroidism and ophthalmopathy. Germline V gene sequence: CDR1 LNHDA, CDR2 SQIVND (reference sequence). V was pared by 3 bases and J by 1 base, with 5 bases of the junction left unmatched. The CDR3 spans 16 residues. TCR beta CDR3 sequences were amplified from RNA transcripts. During a first-round RT-PCR of the TCR CDR3, the HTBI primer set was used. A single record per CDR3 protein comes from TCRdb applying MiXCR to the multiplex PCR reads. The repertoire holds hundreds of thousands of distinct CDR3 sequences, with 14% to 15% as singletons.

The source of this sequence is a woman between 40 and 50 years old with Graves' ophthalmopathy. The sequenced sample consisted of blood. The chain carries TRBV19 and TRBJ1-5, with 8 bases aligning to TRBD1. Written as DNA, the CDR3 is TGTGCCAGTAGTATTGACAGGGGCCAGAGCAATCAGCCCCAGCATTTT. Translation: CASSIDRGQSNQPQHF.